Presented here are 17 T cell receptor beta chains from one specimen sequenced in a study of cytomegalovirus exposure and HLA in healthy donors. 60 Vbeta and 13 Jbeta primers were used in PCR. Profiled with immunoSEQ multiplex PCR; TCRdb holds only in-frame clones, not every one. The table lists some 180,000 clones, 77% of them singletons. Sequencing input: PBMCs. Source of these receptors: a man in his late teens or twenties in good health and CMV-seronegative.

CDR3 protein: CASSLRGGGETQYF. Here the CDR3 DNA reads TGTGCCAGCAGCTTGAGGGGGGGTGGAGAGACCCAGTACTTC. This sequence joins TRBV5-4 and TRBJ2-5, with D maybe TRBD2 (7 bases). CDR3 length equals 14 residues. Germline CDR1 SGHNT, CDR2 YYREEE (reference sequence). V lost 1 base, J lost 4 bases, and 11 bases lay in between.

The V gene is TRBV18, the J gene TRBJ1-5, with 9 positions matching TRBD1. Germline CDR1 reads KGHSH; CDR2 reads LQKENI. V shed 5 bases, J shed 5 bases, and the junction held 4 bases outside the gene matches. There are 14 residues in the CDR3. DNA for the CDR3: TGTGCCAGCTCATACGACAGGGGGTATCAGCCCCAGCATTTT. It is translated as CASSYDRGYQPQHF.

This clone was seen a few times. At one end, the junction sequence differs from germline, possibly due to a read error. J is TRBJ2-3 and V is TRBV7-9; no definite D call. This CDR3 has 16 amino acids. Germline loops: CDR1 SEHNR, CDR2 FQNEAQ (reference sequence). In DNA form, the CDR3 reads TGTGCCAGCGGCTTAGGCGGTCCGGCGGGCACAGATACGCAGTATTTT. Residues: CASGLGGPAGTDTQYF.

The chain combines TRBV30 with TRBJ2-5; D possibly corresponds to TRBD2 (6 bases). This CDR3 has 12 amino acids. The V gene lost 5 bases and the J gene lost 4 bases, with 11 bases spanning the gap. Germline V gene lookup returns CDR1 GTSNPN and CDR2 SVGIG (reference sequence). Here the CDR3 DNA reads TGTGCCTGGGAACGGGACTCAGAGACCCAGTACTTC. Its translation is CAWERDSETQYF. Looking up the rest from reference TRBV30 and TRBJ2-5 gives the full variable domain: SQTIHQWPATLVQPVGSPLSLECTVEGTSNPNLYWYRQAAGRGLQLLFYSVGIGQISSEVPQNLSASRPQDRQFILSSKKLLLSDSGFYLCAWERDSETQYFGPGTRLLVL.

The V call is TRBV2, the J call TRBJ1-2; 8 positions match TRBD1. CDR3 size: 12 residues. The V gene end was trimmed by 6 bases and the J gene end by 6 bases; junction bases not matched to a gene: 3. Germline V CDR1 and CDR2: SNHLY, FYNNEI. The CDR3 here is CASRMTGDGYTF. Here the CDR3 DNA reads TGTGCCAGCAGGATGACAGGGGATGGCTACACCTTC.

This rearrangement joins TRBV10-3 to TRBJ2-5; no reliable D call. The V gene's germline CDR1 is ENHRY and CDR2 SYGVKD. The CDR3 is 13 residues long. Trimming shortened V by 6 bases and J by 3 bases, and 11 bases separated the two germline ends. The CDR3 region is CAIRTTVKETQYF. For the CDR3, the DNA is TGTGCCATCAGAACAACAGTCAAAGAGACCCAGTACTTC.

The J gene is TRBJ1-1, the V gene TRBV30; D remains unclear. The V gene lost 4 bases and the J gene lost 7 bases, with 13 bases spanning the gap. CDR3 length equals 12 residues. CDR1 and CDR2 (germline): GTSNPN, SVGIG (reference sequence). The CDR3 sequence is CAWKSYSGEAFF. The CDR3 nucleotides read TGTGCCTGGAAATCTTACTCAGGTGAAGCTTTCTTT.

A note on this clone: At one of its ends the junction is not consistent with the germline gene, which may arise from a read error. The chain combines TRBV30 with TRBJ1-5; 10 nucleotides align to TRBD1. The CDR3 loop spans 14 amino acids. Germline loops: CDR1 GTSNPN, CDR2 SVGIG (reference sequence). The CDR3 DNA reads TGTGCCTGGAGCCAGACAGGGGGCAAGCAGCCCCAGCATTTT. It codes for CAWSQTGGKQPQHF.

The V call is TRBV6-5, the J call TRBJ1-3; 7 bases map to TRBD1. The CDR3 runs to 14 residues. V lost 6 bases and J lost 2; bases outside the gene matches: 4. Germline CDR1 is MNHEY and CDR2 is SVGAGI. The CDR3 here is CASSQTGTGNTIYF. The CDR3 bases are TGTGCCAGCAGCCAGACAGGGACTGGAAACACCATATATTTT.

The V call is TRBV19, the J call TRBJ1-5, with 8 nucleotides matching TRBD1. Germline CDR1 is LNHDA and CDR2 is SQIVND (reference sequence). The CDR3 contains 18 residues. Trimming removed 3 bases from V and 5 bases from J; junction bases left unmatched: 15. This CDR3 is CASSIRDRRARNDQPQHF. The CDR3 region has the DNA TGTGCCAGTAGTATCCGGGACAGGAGAGCAAGAAACGATCAGCCCCAGCATTTT.

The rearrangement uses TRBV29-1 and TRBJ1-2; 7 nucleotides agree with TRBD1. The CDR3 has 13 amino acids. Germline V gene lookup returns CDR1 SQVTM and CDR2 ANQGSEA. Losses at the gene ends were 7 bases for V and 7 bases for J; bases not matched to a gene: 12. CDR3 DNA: TGCAGCGCCGAAAGGGACAGTAGTTCTGGCTACACCTTC. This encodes CSAERDSSSGYTF.

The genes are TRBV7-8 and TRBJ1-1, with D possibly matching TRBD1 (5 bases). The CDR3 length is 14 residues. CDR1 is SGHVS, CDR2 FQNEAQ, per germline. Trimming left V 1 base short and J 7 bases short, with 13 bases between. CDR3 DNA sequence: TGTGCCAGCAGCTTAGTATTGCGAGACAGTGAAGCTTTCTTT. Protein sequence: CASSLVLRDSEAFF.

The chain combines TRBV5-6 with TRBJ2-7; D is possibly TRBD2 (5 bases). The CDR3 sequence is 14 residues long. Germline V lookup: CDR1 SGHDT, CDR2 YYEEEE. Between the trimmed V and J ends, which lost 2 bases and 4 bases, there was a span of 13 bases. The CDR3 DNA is TGTGCCAGCAGCTTAAGTGGGAGAACGTACGAGCAGTACTTC. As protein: CASSLSGRTYEQYF.

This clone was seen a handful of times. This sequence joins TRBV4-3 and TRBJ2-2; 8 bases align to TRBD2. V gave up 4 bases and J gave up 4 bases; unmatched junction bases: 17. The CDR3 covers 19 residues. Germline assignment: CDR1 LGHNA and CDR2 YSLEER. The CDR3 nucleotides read TGCGCCAGCAGCCCAGCAATGTATGGGGCGGGGGGCGTCACCGGGGAGCTGTTTTTT. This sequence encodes CASSPAMYGAGGVTGELFF.

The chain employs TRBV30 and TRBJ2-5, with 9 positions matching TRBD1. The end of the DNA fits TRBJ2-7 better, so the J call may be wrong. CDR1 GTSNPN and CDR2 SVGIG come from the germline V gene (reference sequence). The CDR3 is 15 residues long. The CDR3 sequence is CAWSVRGTGFNEQYF. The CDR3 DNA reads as TGTGCCTGGAGTGTAAGAGGGACAGGGTTCAACGAGCAGTACTTC.

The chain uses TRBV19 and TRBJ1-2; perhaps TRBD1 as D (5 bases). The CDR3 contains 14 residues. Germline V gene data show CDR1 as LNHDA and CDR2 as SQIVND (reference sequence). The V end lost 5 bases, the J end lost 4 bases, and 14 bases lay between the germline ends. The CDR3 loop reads CASSPQQGVYGYTF. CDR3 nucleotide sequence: TGTGCCAGTAGTCCACAGCAGGGCGTCTATGGCTACACCTTC.

DNA of the CDR3: TGTGCCAGCAGAACTAATCCGACAGGGTATGGCTACACCTTC. It yields the protein CASRTNPTGYGYTF. The J gene is TRBJ1-2, the V gene TRBV28; 7 nucleotides align to TRBD1. The CDR3 sequence is 14 residues long. In germline, CDR1 is MDHEN, CDR2 SYDVKM. V shed 6 bases, J shed 5 bases, and the junction held 9 bases outside the gene matches.